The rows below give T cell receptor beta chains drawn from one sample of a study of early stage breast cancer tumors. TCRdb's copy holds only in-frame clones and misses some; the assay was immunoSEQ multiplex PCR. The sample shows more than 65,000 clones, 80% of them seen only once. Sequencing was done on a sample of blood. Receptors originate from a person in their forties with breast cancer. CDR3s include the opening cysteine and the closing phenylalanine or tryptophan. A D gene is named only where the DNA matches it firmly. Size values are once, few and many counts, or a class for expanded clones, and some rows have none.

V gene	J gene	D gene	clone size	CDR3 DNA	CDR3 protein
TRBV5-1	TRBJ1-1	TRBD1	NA	TGCGCCAGCAGCGCCGGGACAGGGGACACTGAAGCTTTCTTT	CASSAGTGDTEAFF
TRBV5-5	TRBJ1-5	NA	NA	TGTGCCAGCAGCCCCGACAGTAATCAGCCCCAGCATTTT	CASSPDSNQPQHF
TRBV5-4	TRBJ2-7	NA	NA	TGTGCCAGCAGCCCCCGGACAGCCTCCTACGAGCAGTACTTC	CASSPRTASYEQYF
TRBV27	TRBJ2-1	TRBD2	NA	TGTGCCAGCAGCCCGGGGACTAGCGGGAGCTATGAGCAGTTCTTC	CASSPGTSGSYEQFF
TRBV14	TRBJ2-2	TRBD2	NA	TGTGCCAGCAGCCAGGCAGGACCAGCGGGGGTTCCTAACACCGGGGAGCTGTTTTTT	CASSQAGPAGVPNTGELFF
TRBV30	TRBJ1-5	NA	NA	TGTGCCTGGGGAGAGCTTGGGCCCCAGCATTTT	CAWGELGPQHF
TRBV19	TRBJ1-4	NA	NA	TGTGCCAGTAGCCCCCCTTTCAGGGGAAGCGAAAAACTGTTTTTT	CASSPPFRGSEKLFF
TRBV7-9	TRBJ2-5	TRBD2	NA	TGTGCCAGCAGCTTAGCATCAGCGGGAGTACAAGAGACCCAGTACTTC	CASSLASAGVQETQYF
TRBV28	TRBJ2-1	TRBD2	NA	TGTGCCAGCAGCCTCCCCCTAGCGGGAGTAGACAATGAGCAGTTCTTC	CASSLPLAGVDNEQFF
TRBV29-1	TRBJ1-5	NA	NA	TGCAGCGTTGCATGGGGGAGCAATCAGCCCCAGCATTTT	CSVAWGSNQPQHF
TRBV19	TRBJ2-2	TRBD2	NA	TGTGCCAGTACTTCGACTAGCGGGAGATTGTTCACCGGGGAGCTGTTTTTT	CASTSTSGRLFTGELFF
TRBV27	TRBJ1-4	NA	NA	TGTGCCAGCAGTTGGTCGGTTGGGAAGGGCACTAATGAAAAACTGTTTTTT	CASSWSVGKGTNEKLFF
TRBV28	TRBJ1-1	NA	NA	TGTGCCAGCAGTTTTTACCGGGGGAACACTGAAGCTTTCTTT	CASSFYRGNTEAFF
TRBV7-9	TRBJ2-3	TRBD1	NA	TGTGCCAGCAGCTCAGGGGACAGGGGGGAGTATTTT	CASSSGDRGEYF
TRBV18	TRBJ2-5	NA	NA	TGTGCCAGCTCACGGGGGGGCGCGGTGGAAGAGACCCAGTACTTC	CASSRGGAVEETQYF
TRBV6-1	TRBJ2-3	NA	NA	TGTGCCAGCACCCCCTCGGATACGCAGTATTTT	CASTPSDTQYF
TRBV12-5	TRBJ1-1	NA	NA	TGTGCTAGTGGTTTGGCCCAGAGGTTGGCTGAAGCTTTCTTT	CASGLAQRLAEAFF
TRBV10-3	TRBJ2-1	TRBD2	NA	TGTGCCATCAGTGGAGGGACTAGCTACAATGAGCAGTTCTTC	CAISGGTSYNEQFF
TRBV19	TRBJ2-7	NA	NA	TGTGCCAGTAGTCTAGGCGGGACAACTTACTACGAGCAGTACTTC	CASSLGGTTYYEQYF
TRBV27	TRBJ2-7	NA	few	TGTGCCAGCAGGGGGGACCGCACCTACGAGCAGTACTTC	CASRGDRTYEQYF
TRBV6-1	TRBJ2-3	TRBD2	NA	TGTGCCAGCAGTGTACTAGCGGGAGGTGATACGCAGTATTTT	CASSVLAGGDTQYF
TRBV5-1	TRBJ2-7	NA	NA	TGCGCCAGCAGCTTCGGAGGGGATTTTATCTACGAGCAGTACTTC	CASSFGGDFIYEQYF
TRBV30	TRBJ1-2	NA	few	TGTGCCTGGAGTGTAGGTACTGGCTACACCTTC	CAWSVGTGYTF
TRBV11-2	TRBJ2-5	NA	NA	TGTGCCAGCAGCTTGACTCCCAGGGAAGAGACCCAGTACTTC	CASSLTPREETQYF
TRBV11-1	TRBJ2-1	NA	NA	TGTGCCAGCACAAAAGGAGGGGGCGGGTATGAGCAGTTCTTC	CASTKGGGGYEQFF
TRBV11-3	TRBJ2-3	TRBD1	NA	TGTGCCAGCAGCCCGGGACAGGGGATCACAGATACGCAGTATTTT	CASSPGQGITDTQYF
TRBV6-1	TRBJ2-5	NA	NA	TGTGCCAGCACAAACCTCCAAGAGACCCAGTACTTC	CASTNLQETQYF
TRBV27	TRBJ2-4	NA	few	TGTGCCAGCAGTTTTCCAGGGAGTGACATTCAGTACTTC	CASSFPGSDIQYF
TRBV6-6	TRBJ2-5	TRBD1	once	TGTGCCAGCACCAGAGACAGGGGCGCTCAAGAGACCCAGTACTTC	CASTRDRGAQETQYF
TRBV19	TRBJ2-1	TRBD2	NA	TGTGCCAGTAATAAAGCGGGAGTAAGTACCTACAATGAGCAGTTCTTC	CASNKAGVSTYNEQFF
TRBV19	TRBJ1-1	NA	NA	TGTGCCAGTAGTATCGGTCGGGATACTGAAGCTTTCTTT	CASSIGRDTEAFF
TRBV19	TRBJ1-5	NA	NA	TGTGCCAGTAGTATAGAAGTCGGGAAGCCCCAGCATTTT	CASSIEVGKPQHF
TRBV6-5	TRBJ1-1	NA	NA	TGTGCCAGCAGCTTTTCCATGAACACTGAAGCTTTCTTT	CASSFSMNTEAFF
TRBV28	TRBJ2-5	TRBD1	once	TGTGCCAGCAGTTCCCCCCAGGGGGCGCGAGAGACCCAGTACTTC	CASSSPQGARETQYF